Following are 20 T cell receptor beta chains from one sample sequenced in a study of siplizumab effects on memory and regulatory T cells. Measured with immunoSEQ multiplex PCR; TCRdb has only the in-frame clones, and not every one. The sample lists approximately 100,000 clones; about 94% were seen once. The sample was Tregs sorted from blood. The receptors were gathered from a human donor in good health.

The chain links TRBV5-6 to TRBJ1-6, with 7 bases matching TRBD1. Germline values: CDR1 SGHDT, CDR2 YYEEEE. The CDR3 spans 17 residues. Trimming removed 0 bases from V and 7 bases from J; junction bases left unmatched: 10. The CDR3 here is CASSLVVSTGLNSPLHF. The CDR3 DNA reads as TGTGCCAGCAGCTTGGTGGTTTCGACAGGGCTAAATTCACCCCTCCACTTT.

The rearrangement links TRBV10-2 to TRBJ2-7; TRBD2 aligns across 16 bases. The CDR3 has 18 amino acids. CDR1 is WSHSY, CDR2 SAAADI, per germline. J was trimmed by 2 bases and V by 5 bases; bases with no gene match: 9. CDR3 nucleotide sequence: TGCGCCAGCAGTAACCCGGGACTAGCGGGGGGGCGGACCTACGAGCAGTACTTC. This codes for CASSNPGLAGGRTYEQYF.

The chain combines TRBV5-1 with TRBJ2-5, with D possibly matching TRBD2 (6 bases). Germline V CDR1 and CDR2: SGHRS, YFSETQ. Trimming removed 4 bases at V and 2 bases at J, with 18 bases between. The CDR3 loop spans 16 amino acids. CDR3: CASSLGGSGVQETQYF. CDR3 sequence (DNA): TGCGCCAGCAGCCTAGGTGGTAGCGGAGTACAAGAGACCCAGTACTTC.

The chain couples TRBV5-1 to TRBJ2-2; 7 nucleotides align to TRBD2. V shed 4 bases and J 4 bases; nucleotides not matched to a gene: 4. Germline values: CDR1 SGHRS, CDR2 YFSETQ. CDR3 length: 14 residues. CDR3 coding DNA: TGCGCCAGCAGCCCCGGCGGGGGCACCGGGGAGCTGTTTTTT. Its protein is CASSPGGGTGELFF.

The chain has TRBV19 and TRBJ1-1; D is perhaps TRBD1 (5 bases). This CDR3 has 13 amino acids. CDR1 and CDR2 from the germline V gene are LNHDA and SQIVND (reference sequence). V was shortened by 6 bases and J by 6 bases, with 14 bases between the two germline ends. CDR3 nucleotides: TGTGCCAGTAGAAATGCAGGGTTTGCTGAAGCTTTCTTT. Protein: CASRNAGFAEAFF.

This clone was observed a single time. The chain employs TRBV29-1 and TRBJ1-4; TRBD1 agrees at 7 bases. This CDR3 comprises 13 residues. The V gene end was trimmed by 4 bases and the J gene end by 8 bases; junction bases not matched to a gene: 7. Germline CDR1 is SQVTM and CDR2 is ANQGSEA. CDR3 nucleotide sequence: TGCAGCGTTGGGCTACAGGGGTACGAAAAACTGTTTTTT. Translating it yields CSVGLQGYEKLFF. The full variable domain, completed using reference TRBV29-1 and TRBJ1-4, is SAVISQKPSRDICQRGTSLTIQCQVDSQVTMMFWYRQQPGQSLTLIATANQGSEATYESGFVIDKFPISRPNLTFSTLTVSNMSPEDSSIYLCSVGLQGYEKLFFGSGTQLSVL.

The genes are TRBV19 and TRBJ2-1, with a weak D call TRBD2 (5 bases). The CDR3 has 15 amino acids. The ends were cut back, 3 bases at V and 7 bases at J, with 16 bases in the middle. Germline V gene data show CDR1 as LNHDA and CDR2 as SQIVND (reference sequence). Here the CDR3 DNA reads TGTGCCAGTAGTATGGCGGGCTTCGTAAGGAATGAGCAGTTCTTC. Translating it yields CASSMAGFVRNEQFF.

This clone appeared a few times. The chain joins TRBV30 to TRBJ1-5, with unresolved D. There are 15 residues in the CDR3. CDR1 is GTSNPN and CDR2 is SVGIG in the germline V gene (reference sequence). V was shortened by 0 bases and J by 1 base, with 10 bases between the two germline ends. CDR3 nucleotide sequence: TGTGCCTGGAGTGTGAAGGGTTGGAGCAATCAGCCCCAGCATTTT. Translating gives CAWSVKGWSNQPQHF.

J is TRBJ2-3 and V is TRBV18; TRBD2 matches at 7 bases. Germline V lookup: CDR1 KGHSH, CDR2 LQKENI. The V gene end was trimmed by 2 bases and the J gene end by 2 bases; junction bases not matched to a gene: 7. The CDR3 runs 16 residues. CDR3 nucleotides: TGTGCCAGCTCACCATTCCTAGCGGACCTCACAGATACGCAGTATTTT. Amino acids: CASSPFLADLTDTQYF.

The chain joins TRBV12-5 to TRBJ1-2; D is perhaps TRBD1 (6 bases). Germline V CDR1 and CDR2: LGHNT, FRNRAP. CDR3 length: 16 amino acids. The germline V and J ends were trimmed by 0 bases and 0 bases, with 11 bases remaining between them. The CDR3 DNA sequence: TGTGCTAGTGGTTTGGTACGGGACAAGGCTAACTATGGCTACACCTTC. Translation gives CASGLVRDKANYGYTF.

This clone was seen once. The chain has TRBV10-3 and TRBJ1-1; a weak D match, TRBD1 (5 bases). Germline loops: CDR1 ENHRY, CDR2 SYGVKD. V lost 11 bases and J lost 1, with 14 bases in between. This CDR3 has 13 amino acids. CDR3 in amino acids: CASQKRGNTEAFF. CDR3 DNA sequence: TGTGCCTCCCAGAAGAGGGGGAACACTGAAGCTTTCTTT.

The chain has TRBV27 and TRBJ2-7; D is unclear. V lost 5 bases and J lost 6, with 8 bases in between. This CDR3 has 11 residues. Germline loops: CDR1 MNHEY, CDR2 SMNVEV (reference sequence). CDR3 protein: CASSAVGEQYF. CDR3 nucleotide sequence: TGTGCCAGCAGTGCGGTGGGCGAGCAGTACTTC.

The chain joins TRBV6-1 to TRBJ2-7; no definite D call. The CDR3 loop spans 12 amino acids. Germline assignment: CDR1 MNHNS and CDR2 SASEGT. The ends were cut back, 10 bases at V and 0 bases at J, with 10 bases in the middle. The CDR3 protein is CATRSYSYEQYF. The CDR3 DNA reads as TGTGCCACCCGGTCTTACTCCTACGAGCAGTACTTC.

This clone occurred once. The V gene is TRBV5-6, the J gene TRBJ1-1, with TRBD1 matching over 8 bases. The CDR3 loop spans 15 amino acids. In germline, CDR1 is SGHDT, CDR2 YYEEEE. V gave up 0 bases and J gave up 4 bases; unmatched junction bases: 5. The CDR3 sequence is CASSLVRGPGTEAFF. CDR3 DNA: TGTGCCAGCAGCTTGGTCAGGGGGCCCGGCACTGAAGCTTTCTTT.

J is TRBJ2-1 and V is TRBV29-1; D ambiguous. Trimming cost V 6 bases and J 6 bases, with 9 bases left between them. Per germline, CDR1 SQVTM and CDR2 ANQGSEA. The CDR3 spans 11 residues. CDR3 nucleotides: TGCAGCGTCGCGTGGGGCAATGAGCAGTTCTTC. It yields the protein CSVAWGNEQFF.

This clone came up once. The chain joins TRBV5-6 to TRBJ1-4; TRBD1 agrees at 9 bases. The germline V gene has CDR1 SGHDT and CDR2 YYEEEE. The CDR3 consists of 17 residues. After removal of 1 base from V and 6 bases from J, the junction contained 10 bases not matched to a gene. CDR3 protein: CASSLYLGTGWDEKLFF. CDR3 DNA sequence: TGTGCCAGCAGCTTGTATCTCGGGACAGGGTGGGATGAAAAACTGTTTTTT.

The V call is TRBV5-5, the J call TRBJ2-1; D may be TRBD2 (5 bases). The germline V gene encodes CDR1 SGHKS and CDR2 YYEKEE (reference sequence). CDR3 size: 16 residues. Trimming took 1 base from V and 7 from J, leaving 18 bases between them. The CDR3: CASSLLTGVAGNEQFF. CDR3 coding DNA: TGTGCCAGCAGCTTGTTAACCGGGGTCGCCGGGAATGAGCAGTTCTTC.

The chain combines TRBV29-1 with TRBJ1-1; D may be TRBD1 (5 bases). The CDR3 is 13 residues long. Looked up from germline, CDR1 is SQVTM and CDR2 is ANQGSEA. The V gene lost 6 bases and the J gene lost 4 bases, with 15 bases spanning the gap. CDR3 in amino acids: CSVQRGAVTEAFF. The CDR3 DNA is TGCAGCGTCCAACGAGGGGCGGTCACTGAAGCTTTCTTT.

The rearrangement links TRBV14 to TRBJ2-3; no reliable D call. V was cut by 0 bases and J by 2 bases, with 6 bases left in between. Germline CDR1 is SGHDN and CDR2 is FVKESK. This CDR3 spans 14 amino acids. The chain's CDR3 is CASSQDRNTDTQYF. In DNA, the CDR3 is TGTGCCAGCAGCCAAGATCGCAACACAGATACGCAGTATTTT.

The chain joins TRBV10-3 to TRBJ1-1, with TRBD1 matching 7 bases. CDR3 length: 15 amino acids. Germline lookup yields CDR1 ENHRY and CDR2 SYGVKD. The ends lost 6 bases at V and 7 bases at J; junction bases unmatched: 14. The CDR3 sequence: CAISSHTGAGSEAFF. The CDR3 nucleotides are TGTGCCATCAGCTCCCACACAGGGGCGGGGAGTGAAGCTTTCTTT.